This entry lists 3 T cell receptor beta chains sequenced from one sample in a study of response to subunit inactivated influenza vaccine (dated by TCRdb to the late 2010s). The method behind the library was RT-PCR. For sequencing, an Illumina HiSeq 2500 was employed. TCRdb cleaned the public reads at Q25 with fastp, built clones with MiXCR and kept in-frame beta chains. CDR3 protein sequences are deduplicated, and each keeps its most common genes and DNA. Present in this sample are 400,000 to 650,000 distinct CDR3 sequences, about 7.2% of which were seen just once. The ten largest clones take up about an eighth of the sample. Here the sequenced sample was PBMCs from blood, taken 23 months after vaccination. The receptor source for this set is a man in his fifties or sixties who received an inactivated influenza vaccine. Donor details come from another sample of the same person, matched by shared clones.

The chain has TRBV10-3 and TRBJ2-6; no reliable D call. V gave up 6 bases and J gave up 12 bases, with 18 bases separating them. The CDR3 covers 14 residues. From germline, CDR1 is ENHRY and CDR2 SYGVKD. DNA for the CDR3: TGTGCCATCAGCCCCCACCCACCTCCGCCCGTCCTGACTTTC. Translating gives CAISPHPPPPVLTF.

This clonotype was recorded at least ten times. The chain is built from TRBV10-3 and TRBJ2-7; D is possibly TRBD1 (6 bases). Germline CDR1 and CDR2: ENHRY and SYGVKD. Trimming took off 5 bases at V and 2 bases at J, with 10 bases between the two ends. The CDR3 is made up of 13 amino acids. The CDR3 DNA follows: TGTGCCATCAGTCCGGGACAAGCCTACGAGCAGTACTTC. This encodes CAISPGQAYEQYF.

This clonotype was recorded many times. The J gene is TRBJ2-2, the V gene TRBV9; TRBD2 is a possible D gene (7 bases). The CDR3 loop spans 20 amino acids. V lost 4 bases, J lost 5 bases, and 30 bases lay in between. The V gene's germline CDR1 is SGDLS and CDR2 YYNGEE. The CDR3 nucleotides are TGTGCCAGCAGCTCCCGGCCACTTGGTCCGGCGGGGGCCGGAACCGGGGAGCTGTTTTTT. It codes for CASSSRPLGPAGAGTGELFF.